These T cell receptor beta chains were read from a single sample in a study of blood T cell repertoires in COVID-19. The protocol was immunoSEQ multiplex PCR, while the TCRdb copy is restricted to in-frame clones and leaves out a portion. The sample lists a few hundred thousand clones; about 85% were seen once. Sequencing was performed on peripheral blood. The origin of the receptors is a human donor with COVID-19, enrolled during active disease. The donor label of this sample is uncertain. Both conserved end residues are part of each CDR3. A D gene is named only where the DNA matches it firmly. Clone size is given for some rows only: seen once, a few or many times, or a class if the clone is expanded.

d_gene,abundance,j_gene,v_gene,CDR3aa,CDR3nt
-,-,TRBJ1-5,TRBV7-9,CASSSSFSGDSNQPQHF,TGTGCCAGCAGCTCAAGTTTTTCAGGGGATAGCAATCAGCCCCAGCATTTT
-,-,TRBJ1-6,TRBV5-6,CASSLAGQNLNSPLHF,TGTGCCAGCAGCTTGGCCGGACAGAACCTTAATTCACCCCTCCACTTT
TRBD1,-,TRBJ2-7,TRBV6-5,CASRGTGVNYEQYF,TGTGCCAGCAGAGGGACAGGGGTAAACTACGAGCAGTACTTC
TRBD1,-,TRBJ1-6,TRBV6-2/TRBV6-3,CASSTYRGANSPLHF,TGTGCCAGCAGTACTTACAGGGGAGCTAATTCACCCCTCCACTTT
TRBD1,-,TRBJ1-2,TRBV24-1,CATNPGTGANYGYTF,TGTGCCACGAACCCCGGGACAGGGGCTAACTATGGCTACACCTTC
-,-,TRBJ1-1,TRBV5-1,CASSSGTGWKTEAFF,TGCGCCAGCAGCTCAGGTACAGGGTGGAAAACTGAAGCTTTCTTT
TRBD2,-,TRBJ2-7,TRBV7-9,CASSLTAGNEQYF,TGTGCCAGCAGCCTCACAGCGGGAAATGAGCAGTACTTC
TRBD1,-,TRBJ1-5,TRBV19,CASSIRQGNQPQHF,TGTGCCAGTAGTATCCGACAGGGGAATCAGCCCCAGCATTTT
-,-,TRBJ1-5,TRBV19,CATGEDTVIGQPQHF,TGTGCCACCGGGGAAGACACGGTTATAGGTCAGCCCCAGCATTTT
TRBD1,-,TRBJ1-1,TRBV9,CASSATGTDLGEAFF,TGTGCCAGCAGCGCGACAGGGACCGACTTAGGTGAAGCTTTCTTT
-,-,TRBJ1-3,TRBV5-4,CASSLAGASGNTIYF,TGTGCCAGCAGCTTAGCAGGGGCTTCGGGAAACACCATATATTTT
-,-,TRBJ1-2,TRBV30,CAWSSPNRGANYGYTF,TGTGCCTGGAGCAGCCCGAACCGGGGAGCTAACTATGGCTACACCTTC
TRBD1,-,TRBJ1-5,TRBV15,CATSPGAGQGIGRPQHF,TGTGCCACCAGCCCTGGGGCCGGACAGGGGATTGGTCGGCCCCAGCATTTT
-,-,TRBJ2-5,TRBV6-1,CASGDIFERSQYF,TGTGCCAGCGGTGACATCTTTGAGAGGTCCCAGTACTTC
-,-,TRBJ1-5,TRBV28,CASSLSAQGNQPQHF,TGTGCCAGCAGTTTATCAGCTCAGGGCAATCAGCCCCAGCATTTT
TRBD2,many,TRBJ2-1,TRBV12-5,CASGLVRGSSYNEQFF,TGTGCTAGTGGTTTGGTACGCGGGAGCTCCTACAATGAGCAGTTCTTC
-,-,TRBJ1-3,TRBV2,CASSDTTRSGNTIYF,TGTGCCAGCAGTGATACGACACGCTCTGGAAACACCATATATTTT
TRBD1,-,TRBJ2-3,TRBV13,CASSSQGAFVTDTQYF,TGTGCCAGCAGCTCACAGGGGGCCTTCGTGACAGATACGCAGTATTTT
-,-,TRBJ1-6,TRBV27,CASKGGLNPISPLHF,TGTGCCAGCAAAGGGGGTCTAAACCCAATTTCACCCCTCCACTTT
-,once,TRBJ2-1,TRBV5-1,CASSRPGEHNEQFF,TGCGCCAGCAGCAGGCCGGGGGAGCACAATGAGCAGTTCTTC
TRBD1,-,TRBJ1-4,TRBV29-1,CSVPAPPGTGEKLFF,TGCAGCGTGCCCGCCCCACCTGGGACAGGGGAAAAACTGTTTTTT
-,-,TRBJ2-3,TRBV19,CASNLRRDPPDTQYF,TGTGCCAGTAATCTGCGGAGGGACCCACCAGATACGCAGTATTTT
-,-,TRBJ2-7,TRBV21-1,CARNPRGPGEGRSSSYEQYF,TGTGCCAGGAATCCGAGAGGGCCAGGGGAAGGAAGATCAAGCTCCTACGAGCAGTACTTC
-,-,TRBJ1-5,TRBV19,CASSIEAGDQPQHF,TGTGCCAGTAGTATAGAGGCGGGGGATCAGCCCCAGCATTTT
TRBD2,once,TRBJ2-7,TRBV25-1,CASSGTRGYEQYF,TGTGCCAGCAGCGGGACTAGGGGCTACGAGCAGTACTTC
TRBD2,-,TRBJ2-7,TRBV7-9,CASSLRAGGPHEQYF,TGTGCCAGCAGCTTAAGGGCGGGAGGGCCCCACGAGCAGTACTTC
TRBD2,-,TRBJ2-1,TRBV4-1,CASSQDWSSGRSYNEQFF,TGCGCCAGCAGCCAAGATTGGTCTAGCGGGAGATCCTACAATGAGCAGTTCTTC
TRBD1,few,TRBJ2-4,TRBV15,CATSRDRGTGLNIQYF,TGTGCCACCAGCAGAGATAGGGGGACAGGGCTAAACATTCAGTACTTC
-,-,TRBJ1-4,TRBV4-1,CASSQDHRVTGSNEKLFF,TGCGCCAGCAGCCAAGATCACAGAGTTACAGGGTCGAATGAAAAACTGTTTTTT
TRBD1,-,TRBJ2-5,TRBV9,CASSTTTGESKTQYF,TGTGCCAGCAGCACGACGACAGGGGAATCAAAGACCCAGTACTTC
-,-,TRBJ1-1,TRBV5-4,CASSLDGRGYVEAFF,TGTGCCAGCAGCTTGGATGGCAGGGGTTACGTTGAAGCTTTCTTT
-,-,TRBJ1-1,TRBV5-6,CASSRETGWDTEAFF,TGTGCCAGCAGCCGAGAAACAGGGTGGGACACTGAAGCTTTCTTT
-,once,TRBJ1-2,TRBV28,CATQGSGYGYTF,TGTGCCACGCAGGGATCTGGCTATGGCTACACCTTC
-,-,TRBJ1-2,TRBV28,CASSGTRNNYGYTF,TGTGCCAGCAGTGGGACAAGAAATAACTATGGCTACACCTTC
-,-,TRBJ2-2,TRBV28,CASSENRGRGGELFF,TGTGCCAGCAGTGAAAATAGGGGGAGAGGCGGGGAGCTGTTTTTT
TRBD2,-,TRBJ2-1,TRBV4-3,CASSQEKTSGYHNEQFF,TGCGCCAGCAGCCAAGAAAAGACTAGCGGGTATCACAATGAGCAGTTCTTC
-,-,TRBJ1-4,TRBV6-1,CASSEGLRGGNEKLFF,TGTGCCAGCAGTGAAGGTTTGCGGGGGGGCAATGAAAAACTGTTTTTT
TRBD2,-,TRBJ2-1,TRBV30,CAWSEGLAGNNEQFF,TGTGCCTGGAGCGAAGGACTAGCGGGAAACAATGAGCAGTTCTTC
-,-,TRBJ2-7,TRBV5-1,CASSAVIGSSYEQYF,TGCGCCAGCAGCGCGGTGATCGGTTCCTCCTACGAGCAGTACTTC
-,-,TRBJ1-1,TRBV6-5,CASSYGAGGDTEAFF,TGTGCCAGCAGTTACGGAGCCGGGGGGGACACTGAAGCTTTCTTT
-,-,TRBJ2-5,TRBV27,CASSFIGETQYF,TGTGCCAGCAGTTTTATCGGAGAGACCCAGTACTTC
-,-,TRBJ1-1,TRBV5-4,CASSLSGRTEAFF,TGTGCCAGCAGCTTGTCAGGGAGGACTGAAGCTTTCTTT
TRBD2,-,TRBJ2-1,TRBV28,CASSFQLADINEQFF,TGTGCCAGCAGTTTTCAACTAGCGGACATCAATGAGCAGTTCTTC
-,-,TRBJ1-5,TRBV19,CASSIASGNQPQHF,TGTGCCAGTAGTATAGCTTCGGGAAATCAGCCCCAGCATTTT
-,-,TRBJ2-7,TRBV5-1,CASSSEQGGEWKTYEQYF,TGCGCCAGCAGCTCCGAGCAGGGGGGAGAGTGGAAGACATACGAGCAGTACTTC
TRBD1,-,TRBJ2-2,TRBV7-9,CASTSDRVNTGELFF,TGTGCCAGCACCTCGGACAGGGTGAACACCGGGGAGCTGTTTTTT
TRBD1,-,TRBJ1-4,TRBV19,CASSTPGQEEKLFF,TGTGCCAGTAGTACTCCGGGACAGGAAGAAAAACTGTTTTTT
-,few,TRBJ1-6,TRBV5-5,CASSLDPRGDNNSPLHF,TGTGCCAGCAGCTTGGACCCTCGGGGGGATAATAATTCACCCCTCCACTTT